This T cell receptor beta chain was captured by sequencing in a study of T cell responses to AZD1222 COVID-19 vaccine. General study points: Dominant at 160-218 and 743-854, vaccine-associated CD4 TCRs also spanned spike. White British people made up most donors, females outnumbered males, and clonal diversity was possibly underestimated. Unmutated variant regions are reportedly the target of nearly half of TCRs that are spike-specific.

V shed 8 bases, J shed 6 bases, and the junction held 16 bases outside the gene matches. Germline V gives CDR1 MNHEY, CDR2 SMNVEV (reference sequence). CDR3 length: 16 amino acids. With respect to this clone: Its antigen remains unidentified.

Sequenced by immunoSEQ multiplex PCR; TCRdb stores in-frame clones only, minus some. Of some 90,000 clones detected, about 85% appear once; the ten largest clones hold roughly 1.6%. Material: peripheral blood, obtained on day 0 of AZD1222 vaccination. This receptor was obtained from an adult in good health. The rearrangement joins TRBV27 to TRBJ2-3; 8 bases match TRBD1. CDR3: CASCHRQGTTLDTQYF. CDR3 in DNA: TGTGCCAGCTGCCACCGACAGGGGACCACTCTGGATACGCAGTATTTT.